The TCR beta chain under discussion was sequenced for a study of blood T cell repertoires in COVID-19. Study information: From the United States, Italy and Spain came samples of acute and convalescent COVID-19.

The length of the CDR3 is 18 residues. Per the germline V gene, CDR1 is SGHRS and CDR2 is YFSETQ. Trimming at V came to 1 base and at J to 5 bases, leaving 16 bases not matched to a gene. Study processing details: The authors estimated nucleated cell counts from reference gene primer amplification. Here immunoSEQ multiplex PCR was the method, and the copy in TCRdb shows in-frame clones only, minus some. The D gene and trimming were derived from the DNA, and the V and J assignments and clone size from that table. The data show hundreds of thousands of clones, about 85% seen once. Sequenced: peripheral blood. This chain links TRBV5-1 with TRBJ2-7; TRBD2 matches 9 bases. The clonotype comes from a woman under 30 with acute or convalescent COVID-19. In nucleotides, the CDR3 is TGCGCCAGCAGCTTGTCTATCCTCCGGGGCGGGAGGGCCAACGAGCAGTACTTC. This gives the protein CASSLSILRGGRANEQYF.